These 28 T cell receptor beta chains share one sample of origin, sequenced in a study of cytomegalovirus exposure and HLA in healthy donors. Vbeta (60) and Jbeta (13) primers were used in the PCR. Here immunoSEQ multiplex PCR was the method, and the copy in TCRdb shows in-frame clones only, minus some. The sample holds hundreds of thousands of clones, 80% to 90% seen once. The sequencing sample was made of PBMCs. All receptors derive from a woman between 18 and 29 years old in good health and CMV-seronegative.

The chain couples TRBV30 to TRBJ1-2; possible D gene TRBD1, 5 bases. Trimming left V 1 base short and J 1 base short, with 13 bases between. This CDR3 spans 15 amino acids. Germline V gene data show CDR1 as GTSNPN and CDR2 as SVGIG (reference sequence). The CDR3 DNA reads TGTGCCTGGAGTGCACGACAGCGAGATAACTATGGCTACACCTTC. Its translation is CAWSARQRDNYGYTF.

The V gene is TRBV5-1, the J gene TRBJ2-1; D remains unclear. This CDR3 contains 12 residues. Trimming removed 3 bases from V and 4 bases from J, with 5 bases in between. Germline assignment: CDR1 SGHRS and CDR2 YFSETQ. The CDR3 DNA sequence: TGCGCCAGCAGCTCCCCGTACAATGAGCAGTTCTTC. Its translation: CASSSPYNEQFF.

The CDR3 DNA follows: TGTGCCAGCAGCGTAGAGTCCCGGAGCTCCTACAATGAGCAGTTCTTC. It encodes CASSVESRSSYNEQFF. This chain links TRBV9 with TRBJ2-1, with D uncertain. This CDR3 contains 16 residues. Germline V gene sequence: CDR1 SGDLS, CDR2 YYNGEE. V lost 0 bases to trimming and J lost 0 bases, with 10 bases between them. Together with reference TRBV9 and TRBJ2-1, the CDR3 gives the full variable domain: DSGVTQTPKHLITATGQRVTLRCSPRSGDLSVYWYQQSLDQGLQFLIQYYNGEERAKGNILERFSAQQFPDLHSELNLSSLELGDSALYFCASSVESRSSYNEQFFGPGTRLTVL.

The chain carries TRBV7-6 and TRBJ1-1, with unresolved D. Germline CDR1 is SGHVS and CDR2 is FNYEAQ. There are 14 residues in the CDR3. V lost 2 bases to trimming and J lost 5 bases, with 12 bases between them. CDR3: CASSLYRDSTEAFF. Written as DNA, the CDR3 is TGTGCCAGCAGCTTATACCGGGATTCGACTGAAGCTTTCTTT.

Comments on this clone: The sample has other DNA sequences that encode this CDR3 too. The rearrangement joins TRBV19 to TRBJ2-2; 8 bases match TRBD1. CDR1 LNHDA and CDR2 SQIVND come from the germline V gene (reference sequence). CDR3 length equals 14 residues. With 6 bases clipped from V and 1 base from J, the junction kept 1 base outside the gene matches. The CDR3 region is CASSGTGNTGELFF. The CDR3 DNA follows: TGTGCCAGTAGCGGGACAGGGAACACCGGGGAGCTGTTTTTT.

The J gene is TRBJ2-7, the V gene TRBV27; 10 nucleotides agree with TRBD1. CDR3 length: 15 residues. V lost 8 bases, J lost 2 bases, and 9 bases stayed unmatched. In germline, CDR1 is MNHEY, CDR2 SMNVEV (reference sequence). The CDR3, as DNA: TGTGCCAGCCGAATCCGACAGGGGGCGGCCTACGAGCAGTACTTC. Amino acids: CASRIRQGAAYEQYF.

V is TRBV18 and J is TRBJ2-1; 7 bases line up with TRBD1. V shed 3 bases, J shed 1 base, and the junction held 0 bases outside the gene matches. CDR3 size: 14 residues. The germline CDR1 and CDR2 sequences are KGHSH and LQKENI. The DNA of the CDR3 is TGTGCCAGCTCACCCAGGGGGTCCTACAATGAGCAGTTCTTC. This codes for CASSPRGSYNEQFF.

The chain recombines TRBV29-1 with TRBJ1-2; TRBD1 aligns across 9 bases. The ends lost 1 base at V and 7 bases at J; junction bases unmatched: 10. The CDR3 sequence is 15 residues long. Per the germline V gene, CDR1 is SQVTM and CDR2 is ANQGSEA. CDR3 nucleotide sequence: TGCAGCGTTGAAGGTCAGATCCGGGACAGGGCTGGCTACACCTTC. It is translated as CSVEGQIRDRAGYTF. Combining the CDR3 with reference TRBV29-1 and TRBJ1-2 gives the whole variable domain SAVISQKPSRDICQRGTSLTIQCQVDSQVTMMFWYRQQPGQSLTLIATANQGSEATYESGFVIDKFPISRPNLTFSTLTVSNMSPEDSSIYLCSVEGQIRDRAGYTFGSGTRLTVV.

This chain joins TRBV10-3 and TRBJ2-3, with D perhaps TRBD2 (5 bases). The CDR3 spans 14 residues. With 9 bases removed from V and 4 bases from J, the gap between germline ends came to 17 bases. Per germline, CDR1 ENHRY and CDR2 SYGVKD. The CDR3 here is CAIGDSVSADTQYF. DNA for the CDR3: TGTGCCATTGGGGATAGCGTCTCAGCAGATACGCAGTATTTT.

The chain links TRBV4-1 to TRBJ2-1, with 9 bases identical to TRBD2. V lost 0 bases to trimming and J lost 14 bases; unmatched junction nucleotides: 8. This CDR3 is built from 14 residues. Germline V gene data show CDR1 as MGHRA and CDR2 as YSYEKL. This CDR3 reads CASSQDLGGGDEFF. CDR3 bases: TGCGCCAGCAGCCAAGATCTCGGCGGGGGGGACGAGTTCTTC.

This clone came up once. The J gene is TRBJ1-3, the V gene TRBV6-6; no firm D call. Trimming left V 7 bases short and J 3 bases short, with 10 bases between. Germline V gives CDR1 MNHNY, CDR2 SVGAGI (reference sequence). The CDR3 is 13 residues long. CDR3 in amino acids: CASIEGGGNTIYF. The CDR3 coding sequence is TGTGCCAGCATAGAGGGCGGTGGAAACACCATATATTTT.

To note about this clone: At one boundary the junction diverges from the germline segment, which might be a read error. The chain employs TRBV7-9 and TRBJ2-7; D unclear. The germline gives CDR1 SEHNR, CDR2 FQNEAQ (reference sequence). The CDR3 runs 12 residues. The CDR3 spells CSSSSYDNEQYF. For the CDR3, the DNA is TGTTCCAGCAGCTCCTATGACAACGAGCAGTACTTC.

The DNA of the CDR3 is TGTGCCAGCAGTGAGACAGCAACTAATGAAAAACTGTTTTTT. Protein: CASSETATNEKLFF. The chain is built from TRBV6-5 and TRBJ1-4; TRBD1 is a possible D gene (5 bases). Germline loops: CDR1 MNHEY, CDR2 SVGAGI. The CDR3 is made up of 14 amino acids. V was cut by 5 bases and J by 0 bases, with 7 bases left in between.

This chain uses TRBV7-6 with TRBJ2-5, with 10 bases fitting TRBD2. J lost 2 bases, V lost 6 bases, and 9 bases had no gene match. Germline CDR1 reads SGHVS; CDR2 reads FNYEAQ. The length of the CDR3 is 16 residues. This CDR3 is CASSSTSGVLQETQYF. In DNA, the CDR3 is TGTGCCAGCAGTTCCACTAGCGGGGTACTTCAAGAGACCCAGTACTTC.

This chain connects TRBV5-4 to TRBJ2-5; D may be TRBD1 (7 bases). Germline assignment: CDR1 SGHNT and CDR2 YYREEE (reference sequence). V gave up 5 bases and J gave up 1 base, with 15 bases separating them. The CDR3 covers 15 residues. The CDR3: CASSGQGEAQETQYF. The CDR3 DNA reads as TGTGCCAGCAGTGGCCAGGGGGAGGCCCAAGAGACCCAGTACTTC.

Here the CDR3 reads CASSLSSGAQDTQYF. As DNA, the CDR3 is TGCGCCAGCAGCTTATCTAGCGGGGCACAAGATACGCAGTATTTT. This chain joins TRBV5-1 and TRBJ2-3; 9 nucleotides line up with TRBD2. The CDR3 has 15 residues. Germline V lookup: CDR1 SGHRS, CDR2 YFSETQ. The J segment lost 5 bases and the V segment lost 2 bases, leaving 6 bases of the junction unmatched.

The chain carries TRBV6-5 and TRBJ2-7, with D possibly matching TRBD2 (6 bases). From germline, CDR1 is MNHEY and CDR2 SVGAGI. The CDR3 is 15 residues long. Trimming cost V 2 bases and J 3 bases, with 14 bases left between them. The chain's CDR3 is CASSYAASEGYEQYF. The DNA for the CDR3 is TGTGCCAGCAGTTACGCGGCTAGCGAAGGCTACGAGCAGTACTTC.

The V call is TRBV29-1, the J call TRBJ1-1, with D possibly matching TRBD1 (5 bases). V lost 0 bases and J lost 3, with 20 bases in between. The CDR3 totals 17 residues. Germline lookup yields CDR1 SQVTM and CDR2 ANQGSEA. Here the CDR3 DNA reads TGCAGCGTTGAAGATCGGCGGGAACAGGCGCGATACACTGAAGCTTTCTTT. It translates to CSVEDRREQARYTEAFF.

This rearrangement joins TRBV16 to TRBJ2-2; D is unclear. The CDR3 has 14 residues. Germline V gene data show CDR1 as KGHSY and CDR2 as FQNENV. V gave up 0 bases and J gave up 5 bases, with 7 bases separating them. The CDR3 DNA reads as TGTGCCAGCAGCCAATCGGGCTCGACCGGGGAGCTGTTTTTT. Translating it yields CASSQSGSTGELFF.

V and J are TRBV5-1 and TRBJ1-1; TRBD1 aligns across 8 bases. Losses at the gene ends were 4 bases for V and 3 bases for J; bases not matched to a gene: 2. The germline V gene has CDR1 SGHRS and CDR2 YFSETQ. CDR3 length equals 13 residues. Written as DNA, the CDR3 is TGCGCCAGCAGCCCAGGGGGCTACACTGAAGCTTTCTTT. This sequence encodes CASSPGGYTEAFF.

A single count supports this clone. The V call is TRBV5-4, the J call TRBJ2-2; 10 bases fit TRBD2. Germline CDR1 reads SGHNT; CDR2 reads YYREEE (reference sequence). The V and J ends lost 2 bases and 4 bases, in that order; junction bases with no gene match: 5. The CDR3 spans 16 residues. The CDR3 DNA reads TGTGCCAGCAGCTTAACTAGCGGGGTGATCACCGGGGAGCTGTTTTTT. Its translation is CASSLTSGVITGELFF.

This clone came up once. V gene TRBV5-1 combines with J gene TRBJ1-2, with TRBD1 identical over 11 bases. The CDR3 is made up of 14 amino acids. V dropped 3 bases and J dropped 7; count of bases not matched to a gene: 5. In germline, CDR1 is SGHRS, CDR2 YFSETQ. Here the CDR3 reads CASSSGQGEGGYTF. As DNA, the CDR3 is TGCGCCAGCAGCTCGGGACAGGGGGAGGGTGGCTACACCTTC.

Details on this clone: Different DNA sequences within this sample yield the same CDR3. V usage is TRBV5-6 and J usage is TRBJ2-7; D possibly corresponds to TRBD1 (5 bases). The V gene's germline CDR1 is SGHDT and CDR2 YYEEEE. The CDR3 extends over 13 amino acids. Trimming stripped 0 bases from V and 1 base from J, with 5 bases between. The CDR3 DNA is TGTGCCAGCAGCTTGGCAGGGTCCTACGAGCAGTACTTC. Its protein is CASSLAGSYEQYF.

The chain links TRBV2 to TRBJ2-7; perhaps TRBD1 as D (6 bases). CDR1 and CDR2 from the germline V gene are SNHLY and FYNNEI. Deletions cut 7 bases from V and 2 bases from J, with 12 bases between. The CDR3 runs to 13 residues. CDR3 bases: TGTGCCAGCAAGGGCAGGGGCCCCTACGAGCAGTACTTC. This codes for CASKGRGPYEQYF. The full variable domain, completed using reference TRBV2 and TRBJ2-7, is EPEVTQTPSHQVTQMGQEVILRCVPISNHLYFYWYRQILGQKVEFLVSFYNNEISEKSEIFDDQFSVERPDGSNFTLKIRSTKLEDSAMYFCASKGRGPYEQYFGPGTRLTVT.

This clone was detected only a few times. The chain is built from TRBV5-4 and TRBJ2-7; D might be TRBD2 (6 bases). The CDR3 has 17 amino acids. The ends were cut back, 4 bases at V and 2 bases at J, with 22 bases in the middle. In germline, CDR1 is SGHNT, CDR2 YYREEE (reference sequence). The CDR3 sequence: CASSPSSRLDNPYEQYF. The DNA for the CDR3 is TGTGCCAGCAGCCCCAGCTCCCGACTAGACAATCCCTACGAGCAGTACTTC.

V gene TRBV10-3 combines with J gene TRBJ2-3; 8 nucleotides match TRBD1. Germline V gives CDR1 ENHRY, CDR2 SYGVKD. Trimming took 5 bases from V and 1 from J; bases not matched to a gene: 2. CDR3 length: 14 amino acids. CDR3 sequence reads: CAISPGQGTDTQYF. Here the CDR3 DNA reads TGTGCCATCAGTCCGGGACAGGGCACAGATACGCAGTATTTT.

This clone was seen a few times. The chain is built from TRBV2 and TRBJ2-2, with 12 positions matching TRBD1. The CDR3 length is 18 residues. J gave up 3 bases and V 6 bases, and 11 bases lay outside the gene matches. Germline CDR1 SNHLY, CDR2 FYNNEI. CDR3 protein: CASSGDRDRGPHTGELFF. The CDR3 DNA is TGTGCCAGCAGCGGTGACCGGGACAGGGGGCCCCACACCGGGGAGCTGTTTTTT.

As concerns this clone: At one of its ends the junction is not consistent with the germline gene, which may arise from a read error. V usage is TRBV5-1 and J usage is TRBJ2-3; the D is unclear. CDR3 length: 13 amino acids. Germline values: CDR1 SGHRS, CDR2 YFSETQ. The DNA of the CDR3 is TGCGCCAGTAACCCAACTACCCCTTTAGGAGTGAATTTT. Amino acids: CASNPTTPLGVNF.